This TCR beta chain was sequenced during a study of shared clonotypes between healthy human individuals. Turning to the study itself: Samples came from a couple of female and three male donors aged 18 to 49.

It was at deep level that the assay was run. The method was immunoSEQ multiplex PCR; TCRdb's version includes in-frame clones alone and lacks a portion of them. Of over a million clones listed, 75% to 80% are singletons. The V gene end was trimmed by 3 bases and the J gene end by 2 bases; junction bases not matched to a gene: 7. The CDR3 extends over 16 amino acids. Per the germline V gene, CDR1 is SGHDT and CDR2 is YYEEEE. Caucasian adults living in Nashville, Tennessee, provided all samples. The authors divided CD4+ cells into CD45RA+ naive and CD45RA-negative memory subsets. The V and J genes are TRBV5-6 and TRBJ2-3; 9 bases match TRBD2. The sample consisted of memory CD4+ T cells from PBMCs. Regarding subset: CD45RA-negative fraction. The source of this sequence is a young man in good health. Some clones in this sample may be carry-over from other donors' samples. The CDR3 DNA is TGTGCCAGCAGCTCCCTAGCGGGACTGAACACAGATACGCAGTATTTT. This codes for CASSSLAGLNTDTQYF.